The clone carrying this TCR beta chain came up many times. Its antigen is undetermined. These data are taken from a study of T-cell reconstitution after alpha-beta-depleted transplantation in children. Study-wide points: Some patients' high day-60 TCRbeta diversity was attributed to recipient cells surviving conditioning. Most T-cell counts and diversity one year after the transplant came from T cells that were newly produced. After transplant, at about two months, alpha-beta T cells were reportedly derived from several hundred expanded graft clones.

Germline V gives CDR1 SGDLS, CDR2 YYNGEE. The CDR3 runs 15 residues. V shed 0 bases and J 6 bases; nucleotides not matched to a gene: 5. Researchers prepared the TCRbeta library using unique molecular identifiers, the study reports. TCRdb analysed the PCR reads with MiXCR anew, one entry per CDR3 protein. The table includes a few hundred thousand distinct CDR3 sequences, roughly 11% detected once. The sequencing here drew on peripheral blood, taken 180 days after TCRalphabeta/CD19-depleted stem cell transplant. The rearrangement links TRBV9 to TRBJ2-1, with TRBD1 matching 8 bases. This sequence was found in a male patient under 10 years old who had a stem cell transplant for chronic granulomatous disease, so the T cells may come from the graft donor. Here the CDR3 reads CASSVGQGPSNEQFF. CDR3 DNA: TGTGCCAGCAGCGTAGGACAGGGGCCTTCCAATGAGCAGTTCTTC.